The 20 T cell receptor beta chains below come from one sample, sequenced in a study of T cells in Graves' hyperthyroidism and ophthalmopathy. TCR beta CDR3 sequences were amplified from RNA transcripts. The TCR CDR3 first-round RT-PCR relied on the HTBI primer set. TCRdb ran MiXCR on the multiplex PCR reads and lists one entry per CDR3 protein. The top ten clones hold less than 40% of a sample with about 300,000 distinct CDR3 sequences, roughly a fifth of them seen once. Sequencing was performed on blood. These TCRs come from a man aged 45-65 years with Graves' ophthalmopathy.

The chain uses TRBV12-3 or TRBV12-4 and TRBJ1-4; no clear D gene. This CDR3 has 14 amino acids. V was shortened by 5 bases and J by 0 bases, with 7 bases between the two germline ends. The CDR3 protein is CASSPSATNEKLFF. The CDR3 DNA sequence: TGTGCCAGCAGTCCCTCTGCAACTAATGAAAAACTGTTTTTT.

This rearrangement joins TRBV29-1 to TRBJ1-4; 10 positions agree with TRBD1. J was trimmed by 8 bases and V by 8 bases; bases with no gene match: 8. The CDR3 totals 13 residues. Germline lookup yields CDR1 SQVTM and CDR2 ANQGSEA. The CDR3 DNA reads TGCAGCACCCTGGGACAGGGGCGGGAAAAACTGTTTTTT. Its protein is CSTLGQGREKLFF.

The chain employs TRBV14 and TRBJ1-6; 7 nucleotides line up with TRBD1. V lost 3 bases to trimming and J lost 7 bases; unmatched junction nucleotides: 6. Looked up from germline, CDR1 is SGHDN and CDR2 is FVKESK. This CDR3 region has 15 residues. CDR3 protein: CASSQNRGGNSPLHF. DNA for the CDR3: TGTGCCAGCAGCCAGAACAGGGGTGGGAATTCACCCCTCCACTTT.

CDR3 protein: CASSPLGQFSYEQYF. The CDR3 DNA follows: TGTGCCAGCAGCCCCCTGGGGCAATTCTCCTACGAGCAGTACTTC. V and J are TRBV7-6 and TRBJ2-7; the D gene is possibly TRBD1 (5 bases). The germline V gene has CDR1 SGHVS and CDR2 FNYEAQ. V shed 5 bases and J shed 0 bases, with 14 bases lying between them. The CDR3 covers 15 residues.

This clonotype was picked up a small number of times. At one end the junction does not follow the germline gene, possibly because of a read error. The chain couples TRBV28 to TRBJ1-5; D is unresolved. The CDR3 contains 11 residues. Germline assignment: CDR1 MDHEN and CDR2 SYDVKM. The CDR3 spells CAGSGSQPQHF. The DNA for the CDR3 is TGTGCCGGCAGTGGGAGTCAGCCCCAGCATTTT.

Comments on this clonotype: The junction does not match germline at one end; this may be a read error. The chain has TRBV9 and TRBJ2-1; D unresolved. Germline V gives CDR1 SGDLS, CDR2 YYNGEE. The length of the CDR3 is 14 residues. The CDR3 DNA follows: TGTGCCAGCAGCGTAGGAGCGCGCTACTATGAGCAGTTCTTC. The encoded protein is CASSVGARYYEQFF. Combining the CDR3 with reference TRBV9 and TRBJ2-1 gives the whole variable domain DSGVTQTPKHLITATGQRVTLRCSPRSGDLSVYWYQQSLDQGLQFLIQYYNGEERAKGNILERFSAQQFPDLHSELNLSSLELGDSALYFCASSVGARYYEQFFGPGTRLTVL.

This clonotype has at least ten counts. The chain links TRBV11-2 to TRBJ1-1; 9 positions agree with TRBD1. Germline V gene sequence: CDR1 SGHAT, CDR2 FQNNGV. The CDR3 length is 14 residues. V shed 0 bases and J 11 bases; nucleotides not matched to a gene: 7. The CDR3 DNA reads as TGTGCCAGCAGCTTAGAACCCTGGGACAGGGTGGCTTTCTTT. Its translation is CASSLEPWDRVAFF.

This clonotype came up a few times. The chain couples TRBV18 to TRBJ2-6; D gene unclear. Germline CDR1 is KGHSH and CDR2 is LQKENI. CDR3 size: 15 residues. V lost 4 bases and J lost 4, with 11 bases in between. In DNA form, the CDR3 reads TGTGCCAGCTCACACAAATTCCCGGGGGCCAACGTCCTGACTTTC. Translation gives CASSHKFPGANVLTF. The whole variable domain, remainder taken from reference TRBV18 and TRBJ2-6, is NAGVMQNPRHLVRRRGQEARLRCSPMKGHSHVYWYRQLPEEGLKFMVYLQKENIIDESGMPKERFSAEFPKEGPSILRIQQVVRGDSAAYFCASSHKFPGANVLTFGAGSRLTVL.

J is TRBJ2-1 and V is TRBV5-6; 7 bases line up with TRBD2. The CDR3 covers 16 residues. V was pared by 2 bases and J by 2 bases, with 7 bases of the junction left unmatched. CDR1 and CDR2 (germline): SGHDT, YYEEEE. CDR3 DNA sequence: TGTGCCAGCAGCTTTGCGGGGCTAGCGGCCTACAATGAGCAGTTCTTC. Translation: CASSFAGLAAYNEQFF.

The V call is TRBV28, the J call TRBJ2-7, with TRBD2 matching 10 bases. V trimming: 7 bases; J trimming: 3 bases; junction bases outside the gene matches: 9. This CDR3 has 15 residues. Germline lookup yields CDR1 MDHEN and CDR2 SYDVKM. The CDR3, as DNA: TGTGCCAGCACCTCAGCGGGGGGGGATCTCTACGAGCAGTACTTC. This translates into CASTSAGGDLYEQYF.

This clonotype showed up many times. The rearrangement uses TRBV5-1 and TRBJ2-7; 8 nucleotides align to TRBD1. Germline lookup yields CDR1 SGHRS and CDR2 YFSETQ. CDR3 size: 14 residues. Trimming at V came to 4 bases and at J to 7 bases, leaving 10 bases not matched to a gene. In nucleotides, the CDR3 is TGCGCCAGCAGCCCCGACAGGGGTTATGGGGAGCAGTACTTC. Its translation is CASSPDRGYGEQYF.

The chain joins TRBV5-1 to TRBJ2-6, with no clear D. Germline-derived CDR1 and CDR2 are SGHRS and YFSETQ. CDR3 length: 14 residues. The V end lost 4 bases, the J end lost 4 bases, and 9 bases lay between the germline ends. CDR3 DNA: TGCGCCAGCAGCCTACCTTCAGGGGCCAACGTCCTGACTTTC. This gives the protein CASSLPSGANVLTF.

The chain's CDR3 is CASSPRGVAEAFF. The CDR3 bases are TGTGCCAGCAGTCCCAGGGGGGTGGCTGAAGCTTTCTTT. The chain employs TRBV28 and TRBJ1-1; 7 bases are shared with TRBD1. J was trimmed by 6 bases and V by 5 bases; bases with no gene match: 6. The germline CDR1 and CDR2 sequences are MDHEN and SYDVKM. The CDR3 runs 13 residues.

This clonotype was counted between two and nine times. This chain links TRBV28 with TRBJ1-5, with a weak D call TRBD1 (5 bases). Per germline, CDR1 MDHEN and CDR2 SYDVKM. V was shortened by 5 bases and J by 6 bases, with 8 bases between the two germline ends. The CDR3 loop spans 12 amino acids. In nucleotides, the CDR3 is TGTGCCAGCAGTGGGGGGGTTCAGCCCCAGCATTTT. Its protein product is CASSGGVQPQHF.

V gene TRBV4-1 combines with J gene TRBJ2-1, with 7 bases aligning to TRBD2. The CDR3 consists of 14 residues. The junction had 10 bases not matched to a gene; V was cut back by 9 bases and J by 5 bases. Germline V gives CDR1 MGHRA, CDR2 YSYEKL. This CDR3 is CASALAGVNNEQFF. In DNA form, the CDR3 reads TGCGCCAGTGCCCTTGCGGGAGTAAACAATGAGCAGTTCTTC.

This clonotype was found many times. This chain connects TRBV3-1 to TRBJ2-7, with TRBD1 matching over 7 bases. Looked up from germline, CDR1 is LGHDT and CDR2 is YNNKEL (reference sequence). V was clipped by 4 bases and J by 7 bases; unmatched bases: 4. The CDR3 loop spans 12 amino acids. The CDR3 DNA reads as TGTGCCAGCAGCCGAGACAGGGTGGAGCAGTACTTC. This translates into CASSRDRVEQYF.

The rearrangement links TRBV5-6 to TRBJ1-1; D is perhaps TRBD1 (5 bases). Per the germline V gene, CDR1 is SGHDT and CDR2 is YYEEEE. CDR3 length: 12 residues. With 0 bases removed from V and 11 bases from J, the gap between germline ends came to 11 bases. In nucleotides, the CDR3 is TGTGCCAGCAGCTTGGAACCAGGGCGGGCTTTCTTT. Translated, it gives CASSLEPGRAFF.

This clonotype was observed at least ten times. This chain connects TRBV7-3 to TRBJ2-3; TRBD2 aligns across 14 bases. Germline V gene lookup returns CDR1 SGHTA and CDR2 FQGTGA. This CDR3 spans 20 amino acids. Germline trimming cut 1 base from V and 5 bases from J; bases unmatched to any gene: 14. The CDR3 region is CASSLNRRGLAGVGGDTQYF. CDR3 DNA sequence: TGTGCCAGCAGCTTAAATCGGCGGGGACTAGCGGGAGTCGGGGGAGATACGCAGTATTTT.

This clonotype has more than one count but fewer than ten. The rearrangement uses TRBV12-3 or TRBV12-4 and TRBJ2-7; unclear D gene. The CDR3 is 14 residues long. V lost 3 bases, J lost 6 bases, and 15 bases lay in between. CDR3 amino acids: CASSFESNPIEQYF. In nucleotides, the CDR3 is TGTGCCAGCAGTTTCGAATCAAACCCCATCGAGCAGTACTTC.

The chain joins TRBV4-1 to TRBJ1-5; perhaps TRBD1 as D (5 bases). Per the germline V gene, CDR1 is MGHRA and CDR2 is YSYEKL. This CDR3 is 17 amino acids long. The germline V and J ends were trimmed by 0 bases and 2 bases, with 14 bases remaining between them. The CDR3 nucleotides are TGCGCCAGCAGCCAAGAAAGGGCCCAGGGTGGCAATCAGCCCCAGCATTTT. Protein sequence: CASSQERAQGGNQPQHF.